Included here is one T cell receptor beta chain sequence, with context. The sample is drawn from a study of blood T cell repertoires in COVID-19. Whole-study context: Collection of acute and convalescent COVID-19 samples took place in the United States, Italy and Spain.

Methods used by the authors: Scientists estimated how many nucleated cells there were by amplifying reference gene primers. The method was immunoSEQ multiplex PCR; TCRdb's version includes in-frame clones alone and lacks a portion of them. V and J calls plus clone size are reproduced from that table; the DNA served to infer D and trimming. Here the sample spans 75,000 to 100,000 clones, roughly 86% being singletons. The source of this sequence is a human donor in a cohort sampled during active COVID-19. The sequencing input was peripheral blood.

The CDR3 spells CASSPLQGSGNEQFF. The CDR3 region has the DNA TGTGCCAGCAGCCCATTACAGGGAAGTGGCAATGAGCAGTTCTTC. This sequence joins TRBV7-9 and TRBJ2-1; a weak D match, TRBD1 (6 bases). Per the germline V gene, CDR1 is SEHNR and CDR2 is FQNEAQ (reference sequence). Trimming removed 5 bases from V and 6 bases from J, with 17 bases in between. The CDR3 has 15 residues.